Presented here are 27 T cell receptor beta chains from one specimen sequenced in a study of glioma-infiltrating T cells after dendritic cell vaccination. Libraries were prepared by immunoSEQ multiplex PCR; TCRdb keeps only in-frame clonotypes and omits some of them. This table has some 100,000 clones, roughly three quarters appearing once. Material: blood, obtained before dendritic cell vaccination. These TCRs come from a human donor with glioblastoma.

This chain connects TRBV10-2 to TRBJ2-7; 8 bases fit TRBD1. CDR3 length: 15 residues. The germline V gene encodes CDR1 WSHSY and CDR2 SAAADI. V trimming: 5 bases; J trimming: 2 bases; junction bases outside the gene matches: 8. The CDR3 loop is CASSLTSTGAYEQYF. CDR3 bases: TGCGCCAGCAGTCTAACCTCGACAGGGGCCTACGAGCAGTACTTC.

This chain connects TRBV5-1 to TRBJ2-1, with TRBD2 matching 7 bases. Germline CDR1 reads SGHRS; CDR2 reads YFSETQ. V dropped 4 bases and J dropped 1; count of bases not matched to a gene: 14. The CDR3 sequence is 18 residues long. CDR3 residues: CASSRIRLGRGSYNEQFF. CDR3 sequence (DNA): TGCGCCAGCAGCCGAATACGGCTTGGGCGGGGGTCCTACAATGAGCAGTTCTTC. Based on the CDR3 plus reference TRBV5-1 and TRBJ2-1, the full variable domain is KAGVTQTPRYLIKTRGQQVTLSCSPISGHRSVSWYQQTPGQGLQFLFEYFSETQRNKGNFPGRFSGRQFSNSRSEMNVSTLELGDSALYLCASSRIRLGRGSYNEQFFGPGTRLTVL.

This clone has a single count. This chain connects TRBV5-4 to TRBJ2-3; 12 nucleotides line up with TRBD2. The CDR3 is 18 residues long. Per the germline V gene, CDR1 is SGHNT and CDR2 is YYREEE (reference sequence). The junction had 14 bases not matched to a gene; V was cut back by 4 bases and J by 5 bases. As DNA, the CDR3 is TGTGCCAGCAGCATACTTAGGACTAGCGGGGCCGCCGGAGATACGCAGTATTTT. Its translation is CASSILRTSGAAGDTQYF.

V gene TRBV6-6 combines with J gene TRBJ1-2; 9 nucleotides align to TRBD1. This CDR3 comprises 13 residues. Trimming removed 5 bases from V and 9 bases from J; junction bases left unmatched: 7. Germline assignment: CDR1 MNHNY and CDR2 SVGAGI (reference sequence). The CDR3: CASSNTGGWSYTF. Written as DNA, the CDR3 is TGTGCCAGCAGTAATACAGGGGGCTGGAGCTACACCTTC.

This sequence joins TRBV7-3 and TRBJ2-3; a weak D match, TRBD2 (6 bases). Trimming removed 5 bases from V and 5 bases from J, with 14 bases in between. Germline-derived CDR1 and CDR2 are SGHTA and FQGTGA. The CDR3 has 14 amino acids. The CDR3: CASSPDYGLDTQYF. CDR3 in DNA: TGTGCCAGCAGCCCGGACTATGGTCTAGATACGCAGTATTTT. The entire variable domain, with the rest obtained from reference TRBV7-3 and TRBJ2-3, is as follows: GAGVSQTPSNKVTEKGKYVELRCDPISGHTALYWYRQSLGQGPEFLIYFQGTGAADDSGLPNDRFFAVRPEGSVSTLKIQRTERGDSAVYLCASSPDYGLDTQYFGPGTRLTVL.

The chain employs TRBV5-8 and TRBJ2-2; 7 nucleotides match TRBD1. Unmatched junction bases numbered 3, after V lost 4 bases and J lost 6 bases. Germline V gives CDR1 SGHTS, CDR2 YDEGEE. CDR3 size: 13 residues. The CDR3 DNA reads as TGTGCCAGCAGCCCAGGACAGGCCGGGGAGCTGTTTTTT. Translating it yields CASSPGQAGELFF.

This clone was seen only a few times. The chain employs TRBV18 and TRBJ1-4; D might be TRBD1 (6 bases). Per the germline V gene, CDR1 is KGHSH and CDR2 is LQKENI. Trimming pared 3 bases from V and 2 bases from J, leaving 10 bases between. The CDR3 covers 15 residues. The CDR3 DNA sequence: TGTGCCAGCTCACCTTTTACAGGGACTAATGAAAAACTGTTTTTT. Protein: CASSPFTGTNEKLFF.

The gene calls are TRBV5-6 and TRBJ2-2, with 7 bases fitting TRBD2. This CDR3 comprises 16 residues. Per the germline V gene, CDR1 is SGHDT and CDR2 is YYEEEE. The V gene end was trimmed by 1 base and the J gene end by 14 bases; junction bases not matched to a gene: 17. The CDR3 DNA reads TGTGCCAGCAGCTTGCTGTTGTCCCGGCTAGCGGAGGATCTGTTTTTT. It codes for CASSLLLSRLAEDLFF. Based on the CDR3 plus reference TRBV5-6 and TRBJ2-2, the full variable domain is DAGVTQSPTHLIKTRGQQVTLRCSPKSGHDTVSWYQQALGQGPQFIFQYYEEEERQRGNFPDRFSGHQFPNYSSELNVNALLLGDSALYLCASSLLLSRLAEDLFFGEGSRLTVL.

This rearrangement joins TRBV21-1 to TRBJ1-4; the table calls TRBD1, which could not be checked here. TRBV21-1 is labeled a pseudogene. The CDR3 contains 15 residues. This CDR3 reads CASDPQGQGNEKLFF. The CDR3 bases are TGTGCCAGTGACCCGCAAGGACAGGGGAATGAAAAACTGTTTTTT.

This chain joins TRBV10-3 and TRBJ2-2; 9 nucleotides align to TRBD1. The germline V gene has CDR1 ENHRY and CDR2 SYGVKD. This CDR3 spans 15 amino acids. V shed 5 bases, J shed 3 bases, and the junction held 4 bases outside the gene matches. The chain's CDR3 is CAISRDRAYTGELFF. For the CDR3, the DNA is TGTGCCATCAGTCGGGACAGGGCCTACACCGGGGAGCTGTTTTTT.

V usage is TRBV7-2 and J usage is TRBJ1-2; maybe TRBD1 (5 bases). Germline assignment: CDR1 SGHTA and CDR2 FQGNSA. The CDR3 runs to 14 residues. V was shortened by 5 bases and J by 2 bases, with 12 bases between the two germline ends. This chain's CDR3 is CASSLMTVNYGYTF. CDR3 coding DNA: TGTGCCAGCAGCCTCATGACAGTAAACTATGGCTACACCTTC.

This chain connects TRBV9 to TRBJ1-1, with D maybe TRBD1 (5 bases). CDR3 length equals 15 residues. Germline V gene lookup returns CDR1 SGDLS and CDR2 YYNGEE. The germline V and J ends were trimmed by 6 bases and 1 base, with 16 bases remaining between them. The CDR3 bases are TGTGCCAGCAACCGTGGCGGGGGGGGGAACACTGAAGCTTTCTTT. It is translated as CASNRGGGGNTEAFF.

V usage is TRBV18 and J usage is TRBJ2-7; TRBD1 matches 9 bases. The junction had 4 bases not matched to a gene; V was cut back by 3 bases and J by 7 bases. Germline V lookup: CDR1 KGHSH, CDR2 LQKENI. The CDR3 is 13 residues long. The CDR3 DNA reads TGTGCCAGCTCACCGACAGGGGGTAGGGAGCAGTACTTC. Protein: CASSPTGGREQYF.

The chain has TRBV7-2 and TRBJ2-7; 11 nucleotides agree with TRBD2. The CDR3 sequence is 15 residues long. Germline CDR1 SGHTA, CDR2 FQGNSA. V trimming: 6 bases; J trimming: 2 bases; junction bases outside the gene matches: 6. DNA of the CDR3: TGTGCCAGCAGGCTGGGACTAGCGGATCCCTACGAGCAGTACTTC. Residues: CASRLGLADPYEQYF. The complete variable domain, with remaining parts taken from reference TRBV7-2 and TRBJ2-7, reads GAGVSQSPSNKVTEKGKDVELRCDPISGHTALYWYRQSLGQGLEFLIYFQGNSAPDKSGLPSDRFSAERTGGSVSTLTIQRTQQEDSAVYLCASRLGLADPYEQYFGPGTRLTVT.

CDR3 sequence (DNA): TGTGCCATCAGCGAAGACCAGGGATACAATGAGCAGTTCTTC. It is translated as CAISEDQGYNEQFF. The chain employs TRBV10-3 and TRBJ2-1; a possible D gene is TRBD1 (5 bases). Germline V CDR1 and CDR2: ENHRY, SYGVKD. CDR3 length equals 14 residues. Trimming removed 6 bases at V and 4 bases at J, with 13 bases between.

This clone was detected a few times. The chain uses TRBV18 and TRBJ2-7; TRBD2 might be the D (5 bases). V was pared by 2 bases and J by 3 bases, with 11 bases between. The CDR3 sequence is 14 residues long. Germline V gene lookup returns CDR1 KGHSH and CDR2 LQKENI. The CDR3, as DNA: TGTGCCAGCTCACCATCTAGCTTACGCTACGAGCAGTACTTC. Translating gives CASSPSSLRYEQYF.

The chain joins TRBV10-2 to TRBJ1-5; possibly TRBD1 for D (6 bases). Trimming shortened V by 5 bases and J by 1 base, and 15 bases separated the two germline ends. The CDR3 spans 16 residues. Germline values: CDR1 WSHSY, CDR2 SAAADI. Here the CDR3 DNA reads TGCGCCAGCAGTAATCCAGGGGCCGGGAGCAATCAGCCCCAGCATTTT. The encoded protein is CASSNPGAGSNQPQHF.

This sequence joins TRBV27 and TRBJ2-3; 8 nucleotides match TRBD2. J gave up 6 bases and V 0 bases, and 11 bases lay outside the gene matches. The CDR3 has 17 amino acids. In germline, CDR1 is MNHEY, CDR2 SMNVEV (reference sequence). The CDR3 DNA sequence: TGTGCCAGCAGTTTATCGATTGGCGCGGGGGGTTCGGATACGCAGTATTTT. Translated, it gives CASSLSIGAGGSDTQYF.

This clone was seen at least ten times. The chain is built from TRBV9 and TRBJ1-3; D possibly corresponds to TRBD1 (5 bases). Trimming shortened V by 5 bases and J by 0 bases, and 15 bases separated the two germline ends. The CDR3 runs to 16 residues. CDR1 is SGDLS, CDR2 YYNGEE, per germline. The CDR3 loop is CASSASGVGSGNTIYF. CDR3 in DNA: TGTGCCAGCAGTGCCTCGGGGGTAGGCTCTGGAAACACCATATATTTT.

This clone has only a few counts. The chain has TRBV5-1 and TRBJ1-1; D not certain. CDR3 length equals 13 residues. Looked up from germline, CDR1 is SGHRS and CDR2 is YFSETQ. V lost 6 bases and J 0 bases, leaving 9 bases between the germline ends. The CDR3 loop reads CASKPILNTEAFF. CDR3 DNA sequence: TGCGCCAGCAAGCCGATCCTGAACACTGAAGCTTTCTTT.

This sequence joins TRBV5-1 and TRBJ1-4; 8 bases fit TRBD1. This CDR3 contains 14 residues. Trimming took 4 bases from V and 5 from J; bases not matched to a gene: 4. Germline V gives CDR1 SGHRS, CDR2 YFSETQ. The CDR3 protein is CASSKGQGNEKLFF. The CDR3 DNA is TGCGCCAGCAGCAAAGGACAGGGAAATGAAAAACTGTTTTTT.

The CDR3 region is CASSLRLVGLAGVGAQYF. CDR3 nucleotides: TGTGCCAGCAGCCTGCGACTCGTCGGACTAGCGGGAGTTGGTGCGCAGTATTTT. The chain links TRBV28 to TRBJ2-3; 13 bases agree with TRBD2. The CDR3 extends over 18 amino acids. The germline V gene has CDR1 MDHEN and CDR2 SYDVKM. The trim removed 6 bases at V and 10 bases at J, leaving 19 bases unmatched.

This chain connects TRBV10-2 to TRBJ2-5; 8 positions agree with TRBD2. V gave up 8 bases and J gave up 4 bases; unmatched junction bases: 9. Germline V gene sequence: CDR1 WSHSY, CDR2 SAAADI. The CDR3 has 14 amino acids. This CDR3 is CASAGGVGRETQYF. CDR3 in DNA: TGCGCCAGCGCGGGAGGCGTGGGTAGAGAGACCCAGTACTTC.

The chain combines TRBV10-1 with TRBJ2-1; D not certain. CDR1 WNHNN and CDR2 SYGVQD come from the germline V gene (reference sequence). The CDR3 runs to 13 residues. The V end was cut by 3 bases, the J end by 10 bases, with 13 bases between. The CDR3 coding sequence is TGCGCCAGCAGTGAAATCCCCCTCGGGGAGCAGTTCTTC. Translating it yields CASSEIPLGEQFF.

This rearrangement joins TRBV15 to TRBJ2-5; TRBD2 agrees at 13 bases. The CDR3 loop spans 19 amino acids. The germline CDR1 and CDR2 sequences are LNHNV and YYDKDF (reference sequence). With 0 bases clipped from V and 4 bases from J, the junction kept 11 bases outside the gene matches. In DNA, the CDR3 is TGTGCCACCAGCAGAGATAGGGGACTAGCGGGATCTTTAGGAGAGACCCAGTACTTC. Translating gives CATSRDRGLAGSLGETQYF.

This clone was recorded a few times. The rearrangement uses TRBV2 and TRBJ2-3, with 7 bases matching TRBD1. This CDR3 spans 15 amino acids. Germline V lookup: CDR1 SNHLY, CDR2 FYNNEI. The trim removed 2 bases at V and 2 bases at J, leaving 4 bases unmatched. CDR3 in amino acids: CASSEPTGHTDTQYF. CDR3 nucleotide sequence: TGTGCCAGCAGTGAACCGACAGGGCACACAGATACGCAGTATTTT.

The CDR3 protein is CATSRDGTAVFVQYF. The CDR3 nucleotides are TGTGCCACCAGCAGAGATGGAACAGCCGTTTTTGTGCAGTACTTC. The gene calls are TRBV15 and TRBJ2-7; D call uncertain. V lost 0 bases, J lost 9 bases, and 18 bases lay in between. This CDR3 is 15 amino acids long. CDR1 and CDR2 from the germline V gene are LNHNV and YYDKDF (reference sequence).